This T cell receptor (beta chain) was retrieved from a study of blood T cell repertoires in COVID-19. The CDR3 is 15 amino acids. V trimming: 7 bases; J trimming: 1 base; junction bases outside the gene matches: 9. Germline-derived CDR1 and CDR2 are MNHEY and SVGAGI. The repertoire was sequenced with immunoSEQ multiplex PCR; TCRdb's copy has only in-frame clones and lacks some. Found here are 87,000 or so clones, around 87% of them singletons; the top ten hold 7% to 9%. The material sequenced was peripheral blood. The source is a human donor with acute or convalescent COVID-19. The donor label of this sample is uncertain. The chain recombines TRBV6-5 with TRBJ1-1, with 7 bases that match TRBD1. The DNA for the CDR3 is TGTGCCAGCAAAGTCTCAGGGGGACGGAACACTGAAGCTTTCTTT. Its protein is CASKVSGGRNTEAFF.